One and the same sample provided the 16 T cell receptor beta chains below, sequenced in a study of early T cells in non-severe SARS-CoV-2 infection. TCRdb re-derived calls from the 5' RACE reads in MiXCR, one entry per CDR3 protein. The table has around 40,000 distinct CDR3 sequences, over 5% seen once. Source material: whole blood. The receptor set was obtained from an adult who was a healthcare worker with PCR-confirmed SARS-CoV-2 infection or an uninfected control (not recorded which).

The sample holds a few counts of this clonotype. This chain links TRBV2 with TRBJ1-3, with 8 bases fitting TRBD1. The CDR3 is 16 amino acids. With V trimmed by 4 bases and J by 0 bases, 5 bases remained unmatched. Germline CDR1 is SNHLY and CDR2 is FYNNEI. The CDR3 region has the DNA TGTGCCAGCAGTGGGACAGGGAGGAGCTCTGGAAACACCATATATTTT. It encodes CASSGTGRSSGNTIYF.

The chain links TRBV11-2 to TRBJ2-7, with unresolved D. V was clipped by 0 bases and J by 7 bases, with 16 bases between them. Germline-derived CDR1 and CDR2 are SGHAT and FQNNGV. The CDR3 loop spans 15 amino acids. The CDR3 reads CASSLDLSLGWEQYF. CDR3 sequence (DNA): TGTGCCAGCAGCTTAGATCTGTCCCTCGGGTGGGAGCAGTACTTC.

By proportion, this clonotype is medium-sized (0.01 to 0.1%). The CDR3 loop is CASSSDRALIDTQYF. CDR3 coding DNA: TGTGCCAGCAGCTCTGACCGGGCCCTTATCGATACGCAGTATTTT. The chain links TRBV5-4 to TRBJ2-3; no firm D call. V shed 3 bases and J shed 6 bases, with 17 bases lying between them. CDR1 is SGHNT and CDR2 is YYREEE in the germline V gene (reference sequence). CDR3 length: 15 amino acids.

This clonotype was found many times. This rearrangement joins TRBV7-9 to TRBJ2-7; possible D gene TRBD2, 5 bases. V was clipped by 5 bases and J by 7 bases, with 15 bases between them. This CDR3 contains 13 residues. Germline lookup yields CDR1 SEHNR and CDR2 FQNEAQ (reference sequence). Written as DNA, the CDR3 is TGTGCCAGCAGCCCGGAGGCGGTGGCAGAGCAGTACTTC. Amino acid sequence: CASSPEAVAEQYF.

This clonotype was seen a few times. The CDR3 loop reads CASSPQDNQPQHF. CDR3 nucleotide sequence: TGTGCCAGCAGCCCCCAGGACAATCAGCCCCAGCATTTT. The gene calls are TRBV5-5 and TRBJ1-5, with D unclear. The CDR3 runs 13 residues. Germline-derived CDR1 and CDR2 are SGHKS and YYEKEE (reference sequence). Trimming stripped 4 bases from V and 3 bases from J, with 8 bases between.

This clonotype appeared many times. V and J are TRBV5-6 and TRBJ1-5; possibly TRBD1 for D (5 bases). V was cut by 3 bases and J by 7 bases, with 14 bases left in between. CDR3 length equals 14 residues. Germline-derived CDR1 and CDR2 are SGHDT and YYEEEE. CDR3 sequence: CASSCQGLWQPQHF. Written as DNA, the CDR3 is TGTGCCAGCAGCTGCCAGGGTCTGTGGCAGCCCCAGCATTTT.

This clonotype was counted a few times. The CDR3 region is CASGTVYEQYF. As DNA, the CDR3 is TGTGCCAGCGGGACAGTCTACGAGCAGTACTTC. The rearrangement uses TRBV19 and TRBJ2-7; 7 nucleotides match TRBD1. CDR3 length: 11 residues. V was clipped by 9 bases and J by 3 bases; unmatched bases: 2. Germline values: CDR1 LNHDA, CDR2 SQIVND (reference sequence).

This clonotype has ten or more counts. The rearrangement joins TRBV24-1 to TRBJ1-5; tentatively, D is TRBD1 (5 bases). Germline V lookup: CDR1 KGHDR, CDR2 SFDVKD. This CDR3 has 16 amino acids. V lost 2 bases, J lost 1 base, and 11 bases lay in between. The CDR3 loop is CATSDSRRASNQPQHF. Here the CDR3 DNA reads TGTGCCACCAGTGATTCTCGCAGGGCGAGCAATCAGCCCCAGCATTTT.

This clonotype was counted only a few times. The V call is TRBV7-2, the J call TRBJ2-3; D is unclear. V lost 3 bases and J 4 bases, leaving 11 bases between the germline ends. The germline CDR1 and CDR2 sequences are SGHTA and FQGNSA. The length of the CDR3 is 14 residues. The chain's CDR3 is CASSFRAVADTQYF. The CDR3 bases are TGTGCCAGCAGCTTTCGGGCCGTCGCAGATACGCAGTATTTT.

This clonotype appeared many times. V and J are TRBV10-3 and TRBJ2-7; D might be TRBD2 (5 bases). Germline V gives CDR1 ENHRY, CDR2 SYGVKD. Trimming shortened V by 3 bases and J by 4 bases, and 13 bases separated the two germline ends. CDR3 size: 14 residues. CDR3 nucleotide sequence: TGTGCCATCAGTGAAGGGATCGAGGGTTACGAGCAGTACTTC. Protein product: CAISEGIEGYEQYF.

The gene calls are TRBV5-5 and TRBJ2-3; D uncertain. The length of the CDR3 is 14 residues. Germline V CDR1 and CDR2: SGHKS, YYEKEE (reference sequence). V lost 0 bases and J lost 2, with 7 bases in between. The CDR3, as DNA: TGTGCCAGCAGCTTGGCACCTAACACAGATACGCAGTATTTT. It specifies CASSLAPNTDTQYF.

This clonotype came up many times. The V gene is TRBV2, the J gene TRBJ2-1, with 9 bases that match TRBD2. V shed 3 bases, J shed 4 bases, and the junction held 4 bases outside the gene matches. The CDR3 contains 15 residues. Germline CDR1 and CDR2: SNHLY and FYNNEI. This chain's CDR3 is CASSETSGIYNEQFF. The CDR3 DNA sequence: TGTGCCAGCAGTGAGACTAGCGGTATTTACAATGAGCAGTTCTTC.

This clonotype has a handful of counts. The chain uses TRBV18 and TRBJ1-2; tentatively, D is TRBD1 (5 bases). From germline, CDR1 is KGHSH and CDR2 LQKENI. Trimming shortened V by 3 bases and J by 8 bases, and 16 bases separated the two germline ends. The CDR3 runs to 14 residues. The CDR3 loop reads CASSPGTDRGGYTF. CDR3 sequence (DNA): TGTGCCAGCTCACCGGGGACGGATCGCGGCGGCTACACCTTC.

The V gene is TRBV1, the J gene TRBJ2-2. TRBV1 constitutes a pseudogene. This CDR3 has 16 amino acids. The CDR3 region has the DNA TGCACCAGCAGCCAAGACCCTAAAGGGAACACCGGGGAGCTGTTTTTT. Its translation: CTSSQDPKGNTGELFF.

In this sample, this clonotype turned up many times. The gene calls are TRBV12-3 or TRBV12-4 and TRBJ2-1; D unresolved. The V gene lost 7 bases and the J gene lost 5 bases, with 15 bases spanning the gap. The CDR3 has 14 amino acids. The CDR3 spells CASTLGYFNNEQFF. CDR3 in DNA: TGTGCCAGCACCTTGGGCTACTTCAACAATGAGCAGTTCTTC.

This clonotype has ten or more counts. The V and J genes are TRBV21-1 and TRBJ2-7. TRBV21-1 is termed a pseudogene. CDR3 length equals 12 residues. This chain's CDR3 is CASMGRNYEQYF. For the CDR3, the DNA is TGTGCCAGCATGGGCAGAAACTACGAGCAGTACTTC.